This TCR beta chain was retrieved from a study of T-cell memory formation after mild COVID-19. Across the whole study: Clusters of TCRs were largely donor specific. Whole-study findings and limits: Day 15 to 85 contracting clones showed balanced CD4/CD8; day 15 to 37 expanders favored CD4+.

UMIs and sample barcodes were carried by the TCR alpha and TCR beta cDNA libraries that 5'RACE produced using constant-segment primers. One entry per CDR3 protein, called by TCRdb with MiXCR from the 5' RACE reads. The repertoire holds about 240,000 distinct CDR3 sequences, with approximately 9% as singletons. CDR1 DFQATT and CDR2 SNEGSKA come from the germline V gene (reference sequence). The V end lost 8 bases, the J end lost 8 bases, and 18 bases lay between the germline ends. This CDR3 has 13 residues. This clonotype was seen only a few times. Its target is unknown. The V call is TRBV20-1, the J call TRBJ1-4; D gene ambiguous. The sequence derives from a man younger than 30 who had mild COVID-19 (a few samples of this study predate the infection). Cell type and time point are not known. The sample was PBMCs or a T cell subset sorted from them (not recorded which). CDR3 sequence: CSISGISNEKLFF. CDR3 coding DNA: TGCAGTATCTCCGGGATCTCAAACGAAAAACTGTTTTTT.